This TCR beta chain is from a study of OX40 agonist ivuxolimab in advanced cancers. General study findings and limits: CD8+ T cells (on average) carried more expanded clones than CD4+ T cells. At 0.1 to 3.0 mg/kg and by week 6, clonal expansion occurred in CD4+ and CD8+ blood T cells. Which antigen the expanded peripheral T cells recognized is unknown. It was also the case that some nonresponders had low normalized T-cell clonal expansion.

This CDR3 contains 15 residues. Germline values: CDR1 SGHTA, CDR2 FQGTGA. The ends were cut back, 1 base at V and 3 bases at J, with 7 bases in the middle. Data came from immunoSEQ multiplex PCR; TCRdb stores just in-frame clones and leaves some out. The profile shows more than 60,000 clones, 80% to 90% of them singletons. Points on this clone: Its specificity is unknown.

The material sequenced was CD4+ or CD8+ T cells sorted from blood, taken in a trial of the OX40 agonist ivuxolimab. The receptor was derived from an adult with an advanced solid tumor such as melanoma, head and neck, liver or kidney cancer. The V gene is TRBV7-3, the J gene TRBJ2-6; D is undetermined. The chain's CDR3 is CASSLNGNGANVLTF. The CDR3 DNA reads TGTGCCAGCAGCTTAAATGGCAATGGGGCCAACGTCCTGACTTTC.